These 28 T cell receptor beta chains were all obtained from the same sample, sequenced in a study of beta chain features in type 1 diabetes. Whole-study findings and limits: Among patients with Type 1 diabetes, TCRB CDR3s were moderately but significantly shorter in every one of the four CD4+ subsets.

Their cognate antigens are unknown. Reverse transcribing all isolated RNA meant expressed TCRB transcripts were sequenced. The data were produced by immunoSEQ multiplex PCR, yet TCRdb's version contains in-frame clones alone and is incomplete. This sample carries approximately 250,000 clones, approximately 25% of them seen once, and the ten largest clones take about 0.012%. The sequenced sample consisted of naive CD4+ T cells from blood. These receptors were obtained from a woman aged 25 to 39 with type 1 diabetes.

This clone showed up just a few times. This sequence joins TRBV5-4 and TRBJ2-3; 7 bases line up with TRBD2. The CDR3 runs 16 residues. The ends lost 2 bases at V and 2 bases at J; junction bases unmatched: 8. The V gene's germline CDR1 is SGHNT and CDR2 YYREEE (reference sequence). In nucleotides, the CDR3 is TGTGCCAGCAGCTTCCCTAGCGGACCGATCACAGATACGCAGTATTTT. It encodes CASSFPSGPITDTQYF.

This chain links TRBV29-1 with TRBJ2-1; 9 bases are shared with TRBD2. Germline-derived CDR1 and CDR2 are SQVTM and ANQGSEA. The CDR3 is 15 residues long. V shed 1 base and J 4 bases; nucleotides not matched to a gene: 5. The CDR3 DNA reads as TGCAGCGTTGAAGGCTCTAGCGGGACTTACAATGAGCAGTTCTTC. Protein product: CSVEGSSGTYNEQFF.

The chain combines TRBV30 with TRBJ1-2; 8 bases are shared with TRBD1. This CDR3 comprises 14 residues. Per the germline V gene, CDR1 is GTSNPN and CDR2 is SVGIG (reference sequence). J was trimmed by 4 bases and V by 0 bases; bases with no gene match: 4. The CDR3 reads CAWSVSQGAYGYTF. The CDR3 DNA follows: TGTGCCTGGAGTGTATCCCAGGGGGCCTATGGCTACACCTTC.

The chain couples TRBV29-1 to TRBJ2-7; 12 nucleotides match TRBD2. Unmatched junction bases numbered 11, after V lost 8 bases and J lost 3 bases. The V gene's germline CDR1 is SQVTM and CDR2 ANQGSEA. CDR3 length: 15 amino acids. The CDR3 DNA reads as TGCAGCACGAGGGAGACTAGCGGGAGCTTCTACGAGCAGTACTTC. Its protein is CSTRETSGSFYEQYF.

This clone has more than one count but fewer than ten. The CDR3 reads CSVEPSTDTQYF. CDR3 nucleotides: TGCAGCGTTGAACCTAGCACAGATACGCAGTATTTT. The V and J genes are TRBV29-1 and TRBJ2-3, with D hard to call. Per germline, CDR1 SQVTM and CDR2 ANQGSEA. V lost 2 bases to trimming and J lost 0 bases, with 3 bases between them. The CDR3 extends over 12 amino acids.

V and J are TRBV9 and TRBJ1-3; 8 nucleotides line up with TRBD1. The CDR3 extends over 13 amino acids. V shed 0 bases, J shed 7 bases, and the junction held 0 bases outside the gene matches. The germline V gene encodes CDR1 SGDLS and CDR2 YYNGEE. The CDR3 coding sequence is TGTGCCAGCAGCGTAGGACAGGGGAACACCATATATTTT. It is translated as CASSVGQGNTIYF.

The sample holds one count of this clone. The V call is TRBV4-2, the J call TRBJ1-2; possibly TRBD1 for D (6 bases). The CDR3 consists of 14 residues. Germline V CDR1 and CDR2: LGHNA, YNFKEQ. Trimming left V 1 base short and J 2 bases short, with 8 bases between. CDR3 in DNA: TGTGCCAGCAGCCAAGTACAGGGCAACTATGGCTACACCTTC. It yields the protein CASSQVQGNYGYTF.

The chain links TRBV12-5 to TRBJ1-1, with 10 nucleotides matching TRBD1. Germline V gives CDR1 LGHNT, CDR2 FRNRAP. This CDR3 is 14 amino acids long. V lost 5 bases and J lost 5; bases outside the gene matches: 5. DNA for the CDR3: TGTGCTAGTGGTATCGGGACAGGGGCAACTGAAGCTTTCTTT. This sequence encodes CASGIGTGATEAFF.

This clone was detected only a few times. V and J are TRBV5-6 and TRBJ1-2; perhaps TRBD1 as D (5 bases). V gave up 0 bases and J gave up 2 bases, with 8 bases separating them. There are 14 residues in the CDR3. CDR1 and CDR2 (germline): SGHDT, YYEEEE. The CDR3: CASSLGQGNYGYTF. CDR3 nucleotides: TGTGCCAGCAGCTTGGGGCAGGGCAACTATGGCTACACCTTC.

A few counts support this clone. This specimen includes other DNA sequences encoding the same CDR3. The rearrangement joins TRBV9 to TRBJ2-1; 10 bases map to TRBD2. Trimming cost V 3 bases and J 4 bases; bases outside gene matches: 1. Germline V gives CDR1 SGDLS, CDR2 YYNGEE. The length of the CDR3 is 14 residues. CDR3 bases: TGTGCCAGCAGCGGGACTAGCGGATACAATGAGCAGTTCTTC. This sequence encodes CASSGTSGYNEQFF. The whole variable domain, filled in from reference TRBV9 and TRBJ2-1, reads DSGVTQTPKHLITATGQRVTLRCSPRSGDLSVYWYQQSLDQGLQFLIQYYNGEERAKGNILERFSAQQFPDLHSELNLSSLELGDSALYFCASSGTSGYNEQFFGPGTRLTVL.

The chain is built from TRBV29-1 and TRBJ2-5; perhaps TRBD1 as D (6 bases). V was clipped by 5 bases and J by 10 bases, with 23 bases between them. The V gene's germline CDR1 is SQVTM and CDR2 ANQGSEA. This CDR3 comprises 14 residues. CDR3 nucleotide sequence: TGCAGCGTTTTGTCCAGGGGAAAGGGTGATGACCAGTACTTC. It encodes CSVLSRGKGDDQYF.

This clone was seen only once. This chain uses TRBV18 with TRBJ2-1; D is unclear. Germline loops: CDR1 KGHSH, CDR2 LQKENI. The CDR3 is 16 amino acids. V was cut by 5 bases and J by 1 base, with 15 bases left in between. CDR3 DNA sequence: TGTGCCAGCTCATCTATAGCTGTTATGTCCTACAATGAGCAGTTCTTC. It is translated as CASSSIAVMSYNEQFF.

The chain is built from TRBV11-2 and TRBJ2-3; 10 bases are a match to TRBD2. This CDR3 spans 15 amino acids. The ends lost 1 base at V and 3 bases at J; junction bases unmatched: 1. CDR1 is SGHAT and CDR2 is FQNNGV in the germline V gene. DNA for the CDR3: TGTGCCAGCAGCTTAGGGACTAGCGGAACAGATACGCAGTATTTT. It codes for CASSLGTSGTDTQYF. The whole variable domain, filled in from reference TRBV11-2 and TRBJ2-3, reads EAGVAQSPRYKIIEKRQSVAFWCNPISGHATLYWYQQILGQGPKLLIQFQNNGVVDDSQLPKDRFSAERLKGVDSTLKIQPAKLEDSAVYLCASSLGTSGTDTQYFGPGTRLTVL.

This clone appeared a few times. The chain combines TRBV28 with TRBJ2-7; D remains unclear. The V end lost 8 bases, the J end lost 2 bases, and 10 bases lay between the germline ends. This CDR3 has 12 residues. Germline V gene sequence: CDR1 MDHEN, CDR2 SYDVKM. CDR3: CASESSTYEQYF. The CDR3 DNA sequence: TGTGCCAGCGAGTCGTCTACCTACGAGCAGTACTTC. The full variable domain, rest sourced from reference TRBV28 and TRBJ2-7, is DVKVTQSSRYLVKRTGEKVFLECVQDMDHENMFWYRQDPGLGLRLIYFSYDVKMKEKGDIPEGYSVSREKKERFSLILESASTNQTSMYLCASESSTYEQYFGPGTRLTVT.

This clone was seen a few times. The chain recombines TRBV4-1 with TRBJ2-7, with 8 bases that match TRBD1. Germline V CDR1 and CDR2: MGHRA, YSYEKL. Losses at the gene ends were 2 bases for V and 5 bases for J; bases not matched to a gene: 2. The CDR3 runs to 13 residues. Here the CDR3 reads CASSQTGGHEQYF. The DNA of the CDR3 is TGCGCCAGCAGCCAAACAGGGGGACACGAGCAGTACTTC.

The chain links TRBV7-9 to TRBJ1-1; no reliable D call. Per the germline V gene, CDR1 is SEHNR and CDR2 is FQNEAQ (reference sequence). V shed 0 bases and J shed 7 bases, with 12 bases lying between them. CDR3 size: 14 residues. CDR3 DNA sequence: TGTGCCAGCAGCTTAGCTACGGGGAGCTTTGAAGCTTTCTTT. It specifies CASSLATGSFEAFF.

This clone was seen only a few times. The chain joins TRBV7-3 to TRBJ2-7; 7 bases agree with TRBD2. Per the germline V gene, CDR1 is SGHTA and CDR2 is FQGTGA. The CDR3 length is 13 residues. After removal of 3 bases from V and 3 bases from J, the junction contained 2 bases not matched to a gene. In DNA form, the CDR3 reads TGTGCCAGCAGCTTCACGGGAGGCTACGAGCAGTACTTC. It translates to CASSFTGGYEQYF.

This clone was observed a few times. CDR3 protein: CASSLTLAGNEQFF. CDR3 DNA sequence: TGCGCCAGCAGCTTGACGCTAGCGGGAAATGAGCAGTTCTTC. The chain uses TRBV5-1 and TRBJ2-1; 9 bases fit TRBD2. Germline assignment: CDR1 SGHRS and CDR2 YFSETQ. V shed 1 base, J shed 7 bases, and the junction held 3 bases outside the gene matches. The CDR3 extends over 14 amino acids.

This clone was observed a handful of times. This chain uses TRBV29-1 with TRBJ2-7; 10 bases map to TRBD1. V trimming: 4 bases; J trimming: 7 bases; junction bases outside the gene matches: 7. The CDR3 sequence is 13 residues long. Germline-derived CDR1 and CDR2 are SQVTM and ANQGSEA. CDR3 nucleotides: TGCAGCGTTGGTGGACAGGGGGAATGGGAGCAGTACTTC. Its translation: CSVGGQGEWEQYF.

The CDR3 DNA is TGCGCCAGCAGCCCCCGTACGAGTGAGCAGTTCTTC. It translates to CASSPRTSEQFF. The chain is built from TRBV5-1 and TRBJ2-1; no clear D gene. V lost 4 bases, J lost 9 bases, and 11 bases lay in between. The CDR3 sequence is 12 residues long. CDR1 is SGHRS and CDR2 is YFSETQ in the germline V gene.

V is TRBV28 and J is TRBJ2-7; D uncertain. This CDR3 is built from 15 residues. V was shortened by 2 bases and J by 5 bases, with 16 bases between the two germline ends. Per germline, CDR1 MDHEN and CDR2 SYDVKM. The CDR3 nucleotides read TGTGCCAGCAGTTTACTCCTCGCACGGTTCGACGAGCAGTACTTC. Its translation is CASSLLLARFDEQYF.

The CDR3 reads CAIGEKAGAYNEQFF. The CDR3 DNA is TGTGCCATCGGGGAGAAAGCGGGAGCATACAATGAGCAGTTCTTC. The genes are TRBV10-3 and TRBJ2-1; 8 bases match TRBD2. CDR3 length equals 15 residues. Trimming cost V 8 bases and J 4 bases; bases outside gene matches: 10. Germline V gene sequence: CDR1 ENHRY, CDR2 SYGVKD.

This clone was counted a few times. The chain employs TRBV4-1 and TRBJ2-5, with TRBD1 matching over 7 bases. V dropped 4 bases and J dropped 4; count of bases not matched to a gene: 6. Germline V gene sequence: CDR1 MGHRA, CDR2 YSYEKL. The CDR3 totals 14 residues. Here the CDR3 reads CASSLQGQAETQYF. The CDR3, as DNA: TGCGCCAGCAGCCTACAGGGGCAAGCAGAGACCCAGTACTTC.

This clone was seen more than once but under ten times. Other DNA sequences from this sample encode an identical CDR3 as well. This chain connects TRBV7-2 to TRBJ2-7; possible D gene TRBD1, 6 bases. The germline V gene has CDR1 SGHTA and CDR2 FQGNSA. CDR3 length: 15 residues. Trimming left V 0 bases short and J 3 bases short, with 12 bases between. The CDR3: CASSLASGGGYEQYF. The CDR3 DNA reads TGTGCCAGCAGCTTAGCCAGTGGGGGCGGCTACGAGCAGTACTTC. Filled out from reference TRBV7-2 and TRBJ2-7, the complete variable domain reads GAGVSQSPSNKVTEKGKDVELRCDPISGHTALYWYRQSLGQGLEFLIYFQGNSAPDKSGLPSDRFSAERTGGSVSTLTIQRTQQEDSAVYLCASSLASGGGYEQYFGPGTRLTVT.

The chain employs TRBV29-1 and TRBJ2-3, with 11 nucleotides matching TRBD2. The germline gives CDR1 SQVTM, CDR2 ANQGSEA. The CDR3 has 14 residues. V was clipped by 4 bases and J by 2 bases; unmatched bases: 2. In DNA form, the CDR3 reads TGCAGCGTTGCTAGCGGGGGGAACACAGATACGCAGTATTTT. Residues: CSVASGGNTDTQYF.

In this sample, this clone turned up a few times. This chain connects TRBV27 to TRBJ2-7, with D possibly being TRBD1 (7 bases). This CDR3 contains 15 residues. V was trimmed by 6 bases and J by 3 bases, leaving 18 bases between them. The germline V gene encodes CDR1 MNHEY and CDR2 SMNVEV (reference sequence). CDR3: CASRGLRDSFYEQYF. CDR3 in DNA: TGTGCCAGCAGGGGACTCCGGGACAGCTTCTACGAGCAGTACTTC.

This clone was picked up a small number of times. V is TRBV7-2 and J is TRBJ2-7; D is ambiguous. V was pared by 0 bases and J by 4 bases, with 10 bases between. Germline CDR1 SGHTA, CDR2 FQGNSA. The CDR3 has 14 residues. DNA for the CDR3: TGTGCCAGCAGCTTAGCTGGTCTCGGGTACGAGCAGTACTTC. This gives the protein CASSLAGLGYEQYF.

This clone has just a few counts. The CDR3 sequence: CAAVAGYNEQFF. The CDR3 bases are TGTGCCGCCGTAGCGGGTTACAATGAGCAGTTCTTC. The chain is built from TRBV7-2 and TRBJ2-1, with TRBD2 identical over 7 bases. Looked up from germline, CDR1 is SGHTA and CDR2 is FQGNSA. Trimming at V came to 11 bases and at J to 4 bases, leaving 5 bases not matched to a gene. The CDR3 has 12 residues.